These 19 T cell receptor beta chains came from one sample sequenced in a study of blood T cell repertoires in COVID-19. The protocol was immunoSEQ multiplex PCR, while the TCRdb copy is restricted to in-frame clones and leaves out a portion. The sample includes about 110,000 clones, about 85% of them seen just once. Sequenced sample: peripheral blood. These receptors were collected from a man in his forties or fifties with acute or convalescent COVID-19.

The V call is TRBV28, the J call TRBJ2-6; maybe TRBD2 (5 bases). CDR3 length: 15 residues. The V end lost 10 bases, the J end lost 2 bases, and 15 bases lay between the germline ends. Germline loops: CDR1 MDHEN, CDR2 SYDVKM. The CDR3 DNA sequence: TGTGCCACCGGCGGAGGTGGGGCTGGGGCCAACGTCCTGACTTTC. This encodes CATGGGGAGANVLTF.

This clone came up a few times. The CDR3 loop reads CASRARGQTFPYSHNEQFF. DNA for the CDR3: TGTGCCAGCAGAGCACGCGGACAGACATTCCCATATAGCCACAATGAGCAGTTCTTC. The chain combines TRBV28 with TRBJ2-1; D may be TRBD1 (6 bases). Between the trimmed V and J ends, which lost 6 bases and 5 bases, there was a span of 29 bases. CDR3 length: 19 residues. Germline values: CDR1 MDHEN, CDR2 SYDVKM.

The CDR3 protein is CASSLLPGQGAKGYTF. CDR3 nucleotide sequence: TGTGCCAGCAGTCTACTCCCGGGACAGGGGGCCAAAGGCTACACCTTC. V and J are TRBV27 and TRBJ1-2; TRBD1 matches 12 bases. V was clipped by 5 bases and J by 8 bases; unmatched bases: 12. In germline, CDR1 is MNHEY, CDR2 SMNVEV (reference sequence). The CDR3 is 16 residues long.

The chain links TRBV5-1 to TRBJ1-2; D gene uncertain. With 4 bases removed from V and 5 bases from J, the gap between germline ends came to 15 bases. This CDR3 comprises 14 residues. Per germline, CDR1 SGHRS and CDR2 YFSETQ. CDR3 in DNA: TGCGCCAGCAGCCCCTCTGGGCCGGAATATGGCTACACCTTC. Translating it yields CASSPSGPEYGYTF.

The rearrangement uses TRBV9 and TRBJ2-3, with 8 positions matching TRBD1. The germline CDR1 and CDR2 sequences are SGDLS and YYNGEE. There are 16 residues in the CDR3. The trim removed 3 bases at V and 4 bases at J, leaving 10 bases unmatched. For the CDR3, the DNA is TGTGCCAGCAGCGCGCCCTGGGACAGGAGATCAGATACGCAGTATTTT. It translates to CASSAPWDRRSDTQYF.

The chain has TRBV6-5 and TRBJ1-1; D perhaps matches TRBD1 (6 bases). Trimming pared 6 bases from V and 1 base from J, leaving 15 bases between. The V gene's germline CDR1 is MNHEY and CDR2 SVGAGI. This CDR3 region has 15 residues. The CDR3 region is CASSLWDTKNTEAFF. In DNA form, the CDR3 reads TGTGCCAGCAGCCTTTGGGACACCAAGAACACTGAAGCTTTCTTT.

The V gene is TRBV4-2, the J gene TRBJ1-4, with TRBD1 matching 10 bases. Germline CDR1 reads LGHNA; CDR2 reads YNFKEQ. The V segment lost 4 bases and the J segment 0 bases; nucleotides outside the gene matches: 5. There are 17 residues in the CDR3. The CDR3 region is CASSRTTGGATNEKLFF. The CDR3 nucleotides read TGTGCCAGCAGCCGGACGACAGGGGGCGCAACTAATGAAAAACTGTTTTTT.

The chain has TRBV18 and TRBJ1-4, with 7 bases fitting TRBD1. J was trimmed by 5 bases and V by 3 bases; bases with no gene match: 3. The CDR3 runs 14 residues. Germline assignment: CDR1 KGHSH and CDR2 LQKENI. CDR3 in DNA: TGTGCCAGCTCACCCGGGACAGAAAATGAAAAACTGTTTTTT. Translated, it gives CASSPGTENEKLFF. Full variable domain (remainder filled in from reference TRBV18 and TRBJ1-4): NAGVMQNPRHLVRRRGQEARLRCSPMKGHSHVYWYRQLPEEGLKFMVYLQKENIIDESGMPKERFSAEFPKEGPSILRIQQVVRGDSAAYFCASSPGTENEKLFFGSGTQLSVL.

V usage is TRBV2 and J usage is TRBJ2-5, with 8 bases lining up with TRBD2. This CDR3 region has 16 residues. Per the germline V gene, CDR1 is SNHLY and CDR2 is FYNNEI. J gave up 2 bases and V 10 bases, and 15 bases lay outside the gene matches. CDR3 nucleotides: TGTGCCAACACCCAAAGGGAACTAGCGGTACAAGAGACCCAGTACTTC. As protein: CANTQRELAVQETQYF.

V usage is TRBV5-6 and J usage is TRBJ2-7; the match to TRBD2 covers 7 bases. Germline V gene data show CDR1 as SGHDT and CDR2 as YYEEEE. V lost 0 bases and J lost 6; bases outside the gene matches: 9. The CDR3 runs 15 residues. The CDR3 protein is CASSLGLAVEGEQYF. Written as DNA, the CDR3 is TGTGCCAGCAGCTTGGGGCTAGCGGTAGAGGGCGAGCAGTACTTC. The variable domain in full, with the rest retrieved from reference TRBV5-6 and TRBJ2-7, is DAGVTQSPTHLIKTRGQQVTLRCSPKSGHDTVSWYQQALGQGPQFIFQYYEEEERQRGNFPDRFSGHQFPNYSSELNVNALLLGDSALYLCASSLGLAVEGEQYFGPGTRLTVT.

This clone was observed once. DNA for the CDR3: TGTGCCAGCAGTTACTTCGGGGGTTCTGGAAACACCATATATTTT. Amino acid sequence: CASSYFGGSGNTIYF. V gene TRBV6-5 combines with J gene TRBJ1-3; D perhaps matches TRBD1 (5 bases). V was pared by 1 base and J by 1 base, with 8 bases between. Germline V gives CDR1 MNHEY, CDR2 SVGAGI. The CDR3 spans 15 residues.

The chain joins TRBV5-6 to TRBJ2-7; weak D call: TRBD2 (7 bases). V was trimmed by 4 bases and J by 5 bases, leaving 16 bases between them. This CDR3 is built from 14 residues. Germline V CDR1 and CDR2: SGHDT, YYEEEE. CDR3 nucleotide sequence: TGTGCCAGCAGCCCCCTCGGGGGGCTCAACGAGCAGTACTTC. Residues: CASSPLGGLNEQYF. Using reference TRBV5-6 and TRBJ2-7 for the parts outside the CDR3, the full variable domain is DAGVTQSPTHLIKTRGQQVTLRCSPKSGHDTVSWYQQALGQGPQFIFQYYEEEERQRGNFPDRFSGHQFPNYSSELNVNALLLGDSALYLCASSPLGGLNEQYFGPGTRLTVT.

This clone has a single count. The chain couples TRBV6-5 to TRBJ1-6, with 9 positions matching TRBD1. The germline gives CDR1 MNHEY, CDR2 SVGAGI. The length of the CDR3 is 14 residues. V lost 6 bases, J lost 6 bases, and 3 bases stayed unmatched. In DNA, the CDR3 is TGTGCCAGCAGGCTGGGACAGGGTAATTCACCCCTCCACTTT. Protein sequence: CASRLGQGNSPLHF.

The CDR3 nucleotides read TGTGCCAGCAGCCCTACCGCGGGCGGGGAGCTGTTTTTT. Amino acid sequence: CASSPTAGGELFF. The V gene is TRBV9, the J gene TRBJ2-2; D is possibly TRBD2 (5 bases). CDR3 length: 13 residues. Trimming removed 4 bases at V and 7 bases at J, with 11 bases between. CDR1 is SGDLS and CDR2 is YYNGEE in the germline V gene.

This clone was found a few times. This rearrangement joins TRBV4-1 to TRBJ2-3; D perhaps matches TRBD1 (5 bases). Looked up from germline, CDR1 is MGHRA and CDR2 is YSYEKL. This CDR3 has 12 amino acids. Trimming shortened V by 3 bases and J by 10 bases, and 11 bases separated the two germline ends. CDR3 coding DNA: TGCGCCAGCAGCCAGGAGATAGGGGCGCAGTATTTT. Translating it yields CASSQEIGAQYF.

The chain joins TRBV7-7 to TRBJ2-5, with D perhaps matching TRBD1 (5 bases). Germline-derived CDR1 and CDR2 are SSHAT and FNYEAQ (reference sequence). The CDR3 covers 14 residues. Trimming cost V 5 bases and J 2 bases, with 12 bases left between them. In nucleotides, the CDR3 is TGTGCCAGCAGCACCTTAGGGGATCAAGAGACCCAGTACTTC. This codes for CASSTLGDQETQYF.

The chain uses TRBV28 and TRBJ2-7; 7 bases map to TRBD1. Per the germline V gene, CDR1 is MDHEN and CDR2 is SYDVKM. This CDR3 spans 13 amino acids. The ends lost 6 bases at V and 4 bases at J; junction bases unmatched: 6. The CDR3 spells CASRGQTPYEQYV. In DNA, the CDR3 is TGTGCCAGCAGGGGACAGACCCCTTACGAGCAGTACGTC.

The sample holds a few counts of this clone. The chain recombines TRBV9 with TRBJ1-4; D not resolved. CDR1 SGDLS and CDR2 YYNGEE come from the germline V gene. CDR3 size: 15 residues. Trimming took 3 bases from V and 3 from J, leaving 12 bases between them. CDR3 protein: CASSADGASNEKLFF. The DNA of the CDR3 is TGTGCCAGCAGCGCCGACGGAGCATCTAATGAAAAACTGTTTTTT.

This clone showed up just once. The V gene is TRBV29-1, the J gene TRBJ1-2, with a weak D call TRBD1 (6 bases). This CDR3 has 14 residues. V was trimmed by 2 bases and J by 0 bases, leaving 10 bases between them. Germline V gene sequence: CDR1 SQVTM, CDR2 ANQGSEA. The CDR3 protein is CSVETRGANYGYTF. DNA for the CDR3: TGCAGCGTTGAAACCAGGGGAGCTAACTATGGCTACACCTTC.